The rows below give T cell receptor beta chains drawn from one sample of a study of cytomegalovirus exposure and HLA in healthy donors. Generated by immunoSEQ multiplex PCR, the TCRdb table keeps only in-frame clones and is missing some. The table has 150,000 to 200,000 clones, about 89% seen once; the top ten hold around 3.1%. The material sequenced was PBMCs. The receptors derive from a woman aged 18-35 years in good health and CMV-seropositive. Both conserved end residues are part of each CDR3. The D gene is left open where the match is weak.

D gene | V gene | CDR3 length | CDR3 protein
NA | TRBV30 | 11 | CAWSVLNEQFF
TRBD2 | TRBV4-1 | 15 | CASSQLAGGTKTQYF
TRBD2 | TRBV30 | 16 | CAWADWHAGGKETQYF
TRBD1 | TRBV18 | 14 | CASSSRQGTDTQYF
NA | TRBV28 | 11 | CASSLESEAFF
NA | TRBV14 | 14 | CASSQGSYFFEQFF
TRBD2 | TRBV10-3 | 21 | CAISEPSGTSGSGDSYNEQFF
NA | TRBV10-3 | 11 | CATCQGTEAFF
NA | TRBV4-1 | 16 | CASSQDSGTNTGELFF
NA | TRBV7-9 | 15 | CASSTRGDYNSPLHF
NA | TRBV19 | 16 | CASSIRGGGYTGELFF
TRBD2 | TRBV13 | 16 | CASSSLTSGGAGTQYF
TRBD1 | TRBV28 | 13 | CASGTGGKNIQYF
TRBD2 | TRBV9 | 14 | CASSVGTSGYEQYF
TRBD2 | TRBV13 | 16 | CASSLSLLAIQETQYF
TRBD1 | TRBV11-2 | 15 | CASSSTGSLQETQYF
TRBD2 | TRBV11-2 | 17 | CASSRPGLRKDTGELFF
NA | TRBV5-5 | 15 | CASSTRGTVSYEQYF
NA | TRBV6-5 | 14 | CASSLEAPSGELFF
TRBD1 | TRBV19 | 14 | CASSRQGINQPQHF
NA | TRBV19 | 13 | CASSLDRYTEAFF